Listed here are 15 T cell receptor beta chains from one sample, sequenced in a study of blood T cell repertoires in COVID-19 (dated by TCRdb to the early 2020s). Receptor libraries were prepared by the immunoSEQ multiplex PCR assay. TCRdb re-hosts the immuneACCESS table, in-frame sequences only. Its copies lack some clones; in the studies checked, an unresolved V gene accounts for under half of them, and the cause for the rest is not known. The sample contains over 40,000 clones, under 85% of them found a single time. The ten most abundant clones make up over 15% of the sample. Sequencing was done on a sample of peripheral blood. The receptors derive from a middle-aged man with acute or convalescent COVID-19.

The rearrangement links TRBV12-5 to TRBJ2-1, with 10 nucleotides matching TRBD1. The V gene end was trimmed by 8 bases and the J gene end by 1 base; junction bases not matched to a gene: 2. From germline, CDR1 is LGHNT and CDR2 FRNRAP. The CDR3 sequence is 14 residues long. The DNA for the CDR3 is TGTGCTAGTAAGGACAGGGGGTCCTACAATGAGCAGTTCTTC. Translated: CASKDRGSYNEQFF.

The chain joins TRBV10-2 to TRBJ2-1, with TRBD2 matching over 11 bases. After removal of 8 bases from V and 6 bases from J, the junction contained 6 bases not matched to a gene. Germline CDR1 is WSHSY and CDR2 is SAAADI. The CDR3 has 14 amino acids. DNA of the CDR3: TGCGCCAGCTGTCTAGCGGGAGGAGGCAATGAGCAGTTCTTC. This translates into CASCLAGGGNEQFF.

The chain recombines TRBV5-4 with TRBJ2-5, with 8 bases identical to TRBD1. Unmatched junction bases numbered 4, after V lost 2 bases and J lost 4 bases. The CDR3 has 14 residues. Germline-derived CDR1 and CDR2 are SGHNT and YYREEE (reference sequence). The CDR3 DNA is TGTGCCAGCAGCTTTTCAGGGGGCGGAGAGACCCAGTACTTC. It encodes CASSFSGGGETQYF.

Written as DNA, the CDR3 is TGTGCCACTTCCTTAGCGGGGGGGCAAGGCACAGATACGCAGTATTTT. It translates to CATSLAGGQGTDTQYF. This chain joins TRBV2 and TRBJ2-3, with 11 bases lining up with TRBD2. After removal of 10 bases from V and 1 base from J, the junction contained 10 bases not matched to a gene. Germline CDR1 and CDR2: SNHLY and FYNNEI. This CDR3 contains 16 residues. Drawing the rest from reference TRBV2 and TRBJ2-3, the complete variable domain is EPEVTQTPSHQVTQMGQEVILRCVPISNHLYFYWYRQILGQKVEFLVSFYNNEISEKSEIFDDQFSVERPDGSNFTLKIRSTKLEDSAMYFCATSLAGGQGTDTQYFGPGTRLTVL.

V usage is TRBV3-1 (or the pseudogene TRBV3-2) and J usage is TRBJ1-6; 7 bases fit TRBD1. The V gene's germline CDR1 is LGHDT and CDR2 YNNKEL (reference sequence). The CDR3 contains 17 residues. V dropped 4 bases and J dropped 4; count of bases not matched to a gene: 10. CDR3: CASSLTPGTAYNSPLHF. The DNA for the CDR3 is TGTGCCAGCAGCCTTACCCCCGGGACAGCTTATAATTCACCCCTCCACTTT.

The V and J genes are TRBV9 and TRBJ2-7, with D unclear. This CDR3 spans 13 amino acids. Germline CDR1 reads SGDLS; CDR2 reads YYNGEE. Deletions cut 0 bases from V and 3 bases from J, with 7 bases between. The CDR3 DNA sequence: TGTGCCAGCAGCGTAGATTACGGCTACGAGCAGTACTTC. Amino acids: CASSVDYGYEQYF.

This clone was seen once. J is TRBJ1-1 and V is TRBV25-1; no clear D. The germline V gene has CDR1 MGHDK and CDR2 SYGVNS. V was trimmed by 5 bases and J by 1 base, leaving 14 bases between them. The CDR3 length is 15 residues. The DNA of the CDR3 is TGTGCCAGCAGTCCCCGATCAGACAAGAACACTGAAGCTTTCTTT. This gives the protein CASSPRSDKNTEAFF.

This clone is medium-sized. The chain combines TRBV25-1 with TRBJ1-1; D gene uncertain. Trimming took off 5 bases at V and 3 bases at J, with 10 bases between the two ends. The CDR3 spans 13 residues. From germline, CDR1 is MGHDK and CDR2 SYGVNS. The CDR3 coding sequence is TGTGCCAGCAGTTCCGACACCTACACTGAAGCTTTCTTT. This encodes CASSSDTYTEAFF.

Only one count was recorded for this clone. The chain is built from TRBV24-1 and TRBJ2-5; 14 bases are shared with TRBD2. The CDR3 covers 17 residues. V was clipped by 4 bases and J by 5 bases; unmatched bases: 8. In germline, CDR1 is KGHDR, CDR2 SFDVKD. In DNA form, the CDR3 reads TGTGCCACCAGTGAGAGTCGACTAGCGGGAGGGCAGGAGACCCAGTACTTC. Its translation is CATSESRLAGGQETQYF.

The chain has TRBV7-8 and TRBJ2-7; D may be TRBD1 (6 bases). The V and J ends lost 4 bases and 3 bases respectively, with 16 bases between them. This CDR3 region has 15 residues. CDR1 and CDR2 (germline): SGHVS, FQNEAQ. CDR3 DNA: TGTGCCAGCAGCTCCGAGAACAGGGCCGGCTACGAGCAGTACGTC. Encoded protein: CASSSENRAGYEQYV.

Regarding this clone: Other nucleotide sequences in the sample specify the same CDR3. This chain uses TRBV5-1 with TRBJ2-2; no clear D. The V end lost 1 base, the J end lost 1 base, and 5 bases lay between the germline ends. The CDR3 runs to 14 residues. The germline CDR1 and CDR2 sequences are SGHRS and YFSETQ. The CDR3 nucleotides read TGCGCCAGCAGCTTGACGGGGAACACCGGGGAGCTGTTTTTT. It codes for CASSLTGNTGELFF.

This sequence joins TRBV18 and TRBJ2-1, with a weak D call TRBD2 (5 bases). The CDR3 is 16 amino acids. Germline loops: CDR1 KGHSH, CDR2 LQKENI. Deletions cut 5 bases from V and 5 bases from J, with 19 bases between. In DNA form, the CDR3 reads TGTGCCAGCTCATCAGACTACCAAAAAGCCCACAATGAGCAGTTCTTC. It translates to CASSSDYQKAHNEQFF.

This CDR3 is CASSSSTGEQYF. CDR3 DNA sequence: TGTGCCAGCAGCTCCAGTACGGGGGAGCAGTACTTC. This rearrangement joins TRBV28 to TRBJ2-7, with D perhaps TRBD2 (5 bases). The germline V gene has CDR1 MDHEN and CDR2 SYDVKM. This CDR3 has 12 amino acids. Trimming took off 6 bases at V and 7 bases at J, with 13 bases between the two ends.

The V and J genes are TRBV6-5 and TRBJ1-2; possibly TRBD1 for D (5 bases). CDR3 length: 14 residues. V was clipped by 6 bases and J by 4 bases, with 15 bases between them. The V gene's germline CDR1 is MNHEY and CDR2 SVGAGI. The CDR3 sequence: CASRDPQATYGYTF. CDR3 DNA: TGTGCCAGCAGGGACCCACAGGCTACCTATGGCTACACCTTC.

This clone was counted between two and nine times. The chain joins TRBV27 to TRBJ2-6; no definite D call. V lost 7 bases, J lost 2 bases, and 9 bases lay in between. This CDR3 has 14 residues. Germline values: CDR1 MNHEY, CDR2 SMNVEV (reference sequence). The CDR3 bases are TGTGCCAGCAAAACAGTTACTGGGGCCAACGTCCTGACTTTC. This encodes CASKTVTGANVLTF.